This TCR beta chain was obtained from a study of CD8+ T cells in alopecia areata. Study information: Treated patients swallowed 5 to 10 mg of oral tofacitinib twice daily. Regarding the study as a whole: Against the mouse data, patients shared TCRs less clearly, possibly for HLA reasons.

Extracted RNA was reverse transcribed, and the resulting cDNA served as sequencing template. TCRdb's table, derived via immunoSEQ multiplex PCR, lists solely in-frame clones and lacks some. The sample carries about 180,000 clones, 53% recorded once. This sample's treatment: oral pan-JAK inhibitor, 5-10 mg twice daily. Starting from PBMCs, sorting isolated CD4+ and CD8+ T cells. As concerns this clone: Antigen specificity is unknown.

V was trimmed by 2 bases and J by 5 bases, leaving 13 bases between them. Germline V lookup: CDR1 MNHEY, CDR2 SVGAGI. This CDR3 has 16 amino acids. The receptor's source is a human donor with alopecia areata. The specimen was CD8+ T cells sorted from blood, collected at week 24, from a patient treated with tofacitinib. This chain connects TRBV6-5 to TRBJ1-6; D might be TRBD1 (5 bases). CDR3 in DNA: TGTGCCAGCAGTTACGGCGCAGGGAGAAATAATTCACCCCTCCACTTT. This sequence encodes CASSYGAGRNNSPLHF.